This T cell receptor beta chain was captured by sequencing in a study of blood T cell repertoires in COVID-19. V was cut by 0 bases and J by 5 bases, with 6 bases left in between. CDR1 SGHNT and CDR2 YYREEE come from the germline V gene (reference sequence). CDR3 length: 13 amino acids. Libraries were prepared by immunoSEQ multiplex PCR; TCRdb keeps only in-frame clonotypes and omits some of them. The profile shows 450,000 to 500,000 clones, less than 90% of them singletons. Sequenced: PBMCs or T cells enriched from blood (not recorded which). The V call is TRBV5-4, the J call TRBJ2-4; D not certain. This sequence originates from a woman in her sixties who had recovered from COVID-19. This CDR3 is CASSLAGENIQYF. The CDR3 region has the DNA TGTGCCAGCAGCTTGGCCGGTGAAAACATTCAGTACTTC.